These 24 T cell receptor beta chains originate from one sample sequenced in a study of T cells in women clearing cervical HPV infection. Assay: immunoSEQ multiplex PCR; the TCRdb copy retains only in-frame clones and omits some. This table lists some 32,000 clones. Source material: blood buffy coat. The receptors come from a woman between 18 and 69 years old with a cervical HPV16 infection that either progressed to CIN3+ or cleared (not recorded which).

About this clone itself: From the germline J gene comes the end of the CDR3, since the read stops 3 residues before it. The chain links TRBV19 to TRBJ1-1; D possibly corresponds to TRBD1 (6 bases). The CDR3 sequence is 15 residues long. Germline CDR1 and CDR2: LNHDA and SQIVND (reference sequence). V was shortened by 5 bases and J by 2 bases, with 15 bases between the two germline ends. The DNA read from the CDR3 is TGTGCCAGTAGTCCAGGGGATTTGGGAAACACTGAA. This gives the protein CASSPGDLGNTE. The CDR3 in its entirety is CASSPGDLGNTEAFF.

To note about this clone: The observed sequence ends 3 residues before the CDR3 terminus, with the missing tail filled in from the germline J gene. The chain uses TRBV20-1 and TRBJ1-2; 7 nucleotides line up with TRBD1. V lost 4 bases to trimming and J lost 4 bases; unmatched junction nucleotides: 6. Germline V gene lookup returns CDR1 DFQATT and CDR2 SNEGSKA (reference sequence). The CDR3 consists of 13 residues. CDR3 region: CSAMTGTSYGYTF. CDR3 DNA, as far as it was read: TGCAGTGCTATGACAGGGACGTCCTATGGC.

Concerning this clone itself: The observed sequence ends 3 residues before the CDR3 terminus, with the missing tail filled in from the germline J gene. V and J are TRBV18 and TRBJ2-2; 9 bases are a match to TRBD1. Germline CDR1 and CDR2: KGHSH and LQKENI. CDR3 length: 16 amino acids. The part of the CDR3 DNA that was read is TGTGCCAGCTCACCAAACGGGGGACAGGGTTTGGAGAAG. The encoded protein is CASSPNGGQGLEK. In full, the CDR3 is CASSPNGGQGLEKLFF.

Turning to this clone: The read stops 3 residues short of the end of the CDR3; the missing end is completed from the germline J gene. J is TRBJ1-4 and V is TRBV19; 7 nucleotides align to TRBD1. CDR1 is LNHDA, CDR2 SQIVND, per germline (reference sequence). The CDR3 length is 13 residues. The CDR3: CASSMTGNSPLFF. The sequenced CDR3 bases are TGTGCCAGTAGTATGACAGGGAATTCACCA.

For this clone: The read terminates 3 residues before the CDR3 end, so the remaining end is supplied by the germline J gene. The chain employs TRBV9 and TRBJ2-2; D might be TRBD1 (5 bases). CDR1 SGDLS and CDR2 YYNGEE come from the germline V gene. The CDR3 contains 13 residues. Trimming took 4 bases from V and 6 from J, leaving 10 bases between them. The part of the CDR3 DNA that was read is TGTGCCAGCAGCATGTTAGGGGCCGGGGAG. It specifies CASSMLGAGE. From start to end, the CDR3 is CASSMLGAGELFF.

On this clone itself: The read falls 3 residues short of the CDR3 end, and the missing part is taken from the germline J gene. The chain links TRBV18 to TRBJ1-2; 9 bases map to TRBD1. Germline CDR1 KGHSH, CDR2 LQKENI. V was pared by 6 bases and J by 2 bases, with 4 bases of the junction left unmatched. The length of the CDR3 is 14 residues. The DNA read from the CDR3 is TGTGCCAGCTCGCAGGACAGGGGAAACTATGGC. Translation: CASSQDRGNYG. The whole CDR3 sequence reads CASSQDRGNYGYTF. Complete variable domain (other parts from reference TRBV18 and TRBJ1-2): NAGVMQNPRHLVRRRGQEARLRCSPMKGHSHVYWYRQLPEEGLKFMVYLQKENIIDESGMPKERFSAEFPKEGPSILRIQQVVRGDSAAYFCASSQDRGNYGYTFGSGTRLTVV.

With regard to this clone: The CDR3 end is not reached by the read, which stops 3 residues before it; the germline J gene fills it in. The chain uses TRBV11-2 and TRBJ2-7, with D possibly TRBD2 on 6 matching bases. The CDR3 extends over 14 amino acids. CDR1 is SGHAT and CDR2 is FQNNGV in the germline V gene. V dropped 3 bases and J dropped 3 bases, with 12 bases sitting between them. The CDR3 DNA, read in part, is TGTGCCAGCAGCTTGTACGGGGGAAGCTACGAG. This encodes CASSLYGGSYE. From start to end, the CDR3 is CASSLYGGSYEQYF.

This clone shows up as medium-sized by frequency. The sequence runs out 3 residues before the end of the CDR3; the remainder is reconstructed from the germline J gene. V and J are TRBV19 and TRBJ2-5; 9 positions agree with TRBD1. The CDR3 length is 14 residues. The germline V gene encodes CDR1 LNHDA and CDR2 SQIVND (reference sequence). The junction had 6 bases not matched to a gene; V was cut back by 6 bases and J by 4 bases. CDR3 sequence: CASSLNRGRETQYF. CDR3 bases read: TGTGCCAGTAGCTTAAACAGGGGGCGAGAGACC. The complete variable domain, with remaining parts taken from reference TRBV19 and TRBJ2-5, reads DGGITQSPKYLFRKEGQNVTLSCEQNLNHDAMYWYRQDPGQGLRLIYYSQIVNDFQKGDIAEGYSVSREKKESFPLTVTSAQKNPTAFYLCASSLNRGRETQYFGPGTRLLVL.

A note on this clone: The read halts 3 residues ahead of the CDR3 end, with the missing end drawn from the germline J gene. The chain employs TRBV19 and TRBJ1-5, with 8 bases matching TRBD1. The germline CDR1 and CDR2 sequences are LNHDA and SQIVND (reference sequence). J lost 6 bases, V lost 5 bases, and 12 bases had no gene match. The CDR3 spans 16 residues. The CDR3 sequence: CASSLSPGGKGQPQHF. The covered CDR3 bases are TGTGCCAGTAGTCTCTCCCCAGGGGGCAAGGGTCAGCCC.

Turning to this clone: The read ends 3 residues shy of where the CDR3 ends; the end is completed using the germline J gene. The J gene is TRBJ2-7, the V gene TRBV30, with 9 bases lining up with TRBD1. Germline CDR1 GTSNPN, CDR2 SVGIG (reference sequence). This CDR3 has 13 residues. Trimming at V came to 2 bases and at J to 6 bases, leaving 5 bases not matched to a gene. The CDR3 spells CAWSLQGAGEQYF. The DNA read from the CDR3 is TGTGCCTGGAGTTTACAGGGGGCGGGCGAG.

For this clone: The read finishes 3 residues shy of the CDR3 end, and the germline J gene is used to complete it. The chain has TRBV5-1 and TRBJ2-7; D perhaps matches TRBD2 (5 bases). Germline lookup yields CDR1 SGHRS and CDR2 YFSETQ. The germline V and J ends were trimmed by 0 bases and 3 bases, with 16 bases remaining between them. The CDR3 is 16 amino acids. This chain's CDR3 is CASSLGALTSYYEQYF. The DNA read from the CDR3 is TGCGCCAGCAGCTTGGGGGCCCTAACTAGTTACTACGAG.

Note on this clone: The read halts 3 residues ahead of the CDR3 end, with the missing end drawn from the germline J gene. The rearrangement links TRBV24-1 to TRBJ2-2; TRBD1 agrees at 8 bases. V gave up 12 bases and J gave up 6 bases; unmatched junction bases: 11. Germline CDR1 KGHDR, CDR2 SFDVKD. This CDR3 has 14 amino acids. Incomplete CDR3 DNA: TGTGCCTCTTCAGGGGGCGAAAGGCCCGGGGAG. This sequence encodes CASSGGERPGE. The complete CDR3 protein is CASSGGERPGELFF.

About this clone: The CDR3 end lies 3 residues beyond the end of the read and is filled in from the germline J gene. J is TRBJ1-1 and V is TRBV6-2 or TRBV6-3; 10 positions match TRBD1. Germline V gene sequence: CDR1 MNHEY, CDR2 SVGEGT. The CDR3 contains 16 residues. With 11 bases clipped from V and 0 bases from J, the junction kept 12 bases outside the gene matches. CDR3 DNA (partial): TGTGCCTCCCTTCGGACAGGGGGTGGGATGAACACTGAA. It is translated as CASLRTGGGMNTE. The full CDR3 is CASLRTGGGMNTEAFF.

On this clone: Read coverage stops 3 residues before the CDR3 terminus; the germline J gene supplies the remainder. The chain joins TRBV9 to TRBJ2-7; D possibly corresponds to TRBD2 (6 bases). In germline, CDR1 is SGDLS, CDR2 YYNGEE. V lost 4 bases to trimming and J lost 0 bases, with 14 bases between them. The CDR3 totals 15 residues. CDR3 sequence: CASSPTWDFSYEQYF. The DNA read from the CDR3 is TGTGCCAGCAGCCCCACCTGGGACTTCTCCTACGAG.

About this clone itself: The CDR3 end falls 3 residues outside the read, so it is completed with the germline J gene. The V and J genes are TRBV5-1 and TRBJ1-2; 8 bases line up with TRBD1. The J segment lost 5 bases and the V segment lost 2 bases, leaving 5 bases of the junction unmatched. The germline V gene has CDR1 SGHRS and CDR2 YFSETQ. The CDR3 contains 14 residues. The sequenced CDR3 bases are TGCGCCAGCAGCTTCCAGGGGGCGGAGTATGGC. This codes for CASSFQGAEYG. The whole CDR3 is CASSFQGAEYGYTF.

Details on this clone: The read ends 3 residues before the CDR3 terminus; that terminus is restored from the germline J gene. The V and J genes are TRBV7-6 and TRBJ2-1; 10 nucleotides match TRBD2. The CDR3 spans 16 residues. Germline CDR1 SGHVS, CDR2 FNYEAQ. The trim removed 5 bases at V and 5 bases at J, leaving 9 bases unmatched. The chain's CDR3 is CASSHRTSGINNEQFF. CDR3 bases read: TGTGCCAGCAGCCACCGGACTAGCGGAATTAACAATGAG.

For this clone: The read is 3 residues too short to cover the CDR3 end, so that end is filled in from the germline J gene. The chain recombines TRBV20-1 with TRBJ1-2; D is perhaps TRBD1 (5 bases). The CDR3 runs 13 residues. Germline CDR1 DFQATT, CDR2 SNEGSKA (reference sequence). Trimming left V 4 bases short and J 4 bases short, with 13 bases between. CDR3 protein: CSATRQNPYGYTF. Partial CDR3 DNA: TGCAGTGCTACCCGACAGAACCCCTATGGC.

For this clone: The sequenced fragment ends 3 residues before the CDR3 boundary, so the rest is inferred from the germline J gene. V is TRBV18 and J is TRBJ2-6; D possibly corresponds to TRBD1 (6 bases). V was cut by 4 bases and J by 0 bases, with 19 bases left in between. This CDR3 is 19 amino acids long. The germline V gene encodes CDR1 KGHSH and CDR2 LQKENI. The chain's CDR3 is CASSRQVGTRNSGANVLTF. The CDR3 DNA, read in part, is TGTGCCAGCTCACGGCAAGTGGGGACACGGAACTCTGGGGCCAACGTC.

Points on this clone: The read terminates 3 residues before the CDR3 end, so the remaining end is supplied by the germline J gene. The rearrangement links TRBV19 to TRBJ1-5; D remains unclear. This CDR3 is built from 15 residues. V was trimmed by 5 bases and J by 7 bases, leaving 18 bases between them. Germline values: CDR1 LNHDA, CDR2 SQIVND (reference sequence). CDR3 bases read: TGTGCCAGTAGTTCAGGAAGAGGGTCGTGGCAGCCC. This encodes CASSSGRGSWQP. The CDR3 in full is CASSSGRGSWQPQHF.

With regard to this clone: The CDR3 goes on 3 residues after the read ends, and that part is filled in from the germline J gene. The chain combines TRBV19 with TRBJ2-3; 9 bases line up with TRBD1. In germline, CDR1 is LNHDA, CDR2 SQIVND (reference sequence). The CDR3 sequence is 15 residues long. The CDR3 region is CASSQDRGGNQPQYF. Partial CDR3 DNA: TGTGCCAGTAGTCAGGACAGGGGTGGCAATCAGCCG.

For this clone: A read error may produce the germline difference seen at one junction end. Read sequence stops 3 residues before the CDR3 end, and the germline J gene provides the missing end. The chain uses TRBV19 and TRBJ2-3; 8 nucleotides agree with TRBD1. This CDR3 contains 16 residues. Germline V gene lookup returns CDR1 LNHDA and CDR2 SQIVND (reference sequence). The CDR3 reads CVSSPRDRPSTDTQYF. CDR3 DNA (partial): TGTGTCAGTAGTCCCAGGGACAGGCCCAGCACAGATACG.

In the case of this clone: The CDR3 end lies 3 residues beyond the end of the read and is filled in from the germline J gene. This rearrangement joins TRBV20-1 to TRBJ1-4; 8 nucleotides line up with TRBD1. Per germline, CDR1 DFQATT and CDR2 SNEGSKA (reference sequence). This CDR3 region has 14 residues. Partial CDR3 DNA: TGCAGTGCTAGAGATAGCGGACAGGGAGCTGGA. Translated, it gives CSARDSGQGAG. From start to end, the CDR3 is CSARDSGQGAGLFF.

Concerning this clone itself: The read ends 3 residues early relative to the CDR3; the germline J gene fills the gap. The V call is TRBV19, the J call TRBJ2-4; either TRBD1 or TRBD2 may supply D (5 bases each). This CDR3 is built from 14 residues. The V gene's germline CDR1 is LNHDA and CDR2 SQIVND (reference sequence). The CDR3 reads CASSPNQISGSQYF. Partial CDR3 DNA: TGTGCCAGTAGTCCTAACCAAATTTCAGGGAGT.

As concerns this clone: The read terminates 3 residues before the CDR3 end, so the remaining end is supplied by the germline J gene. The chain carries TRBV5-1 and TRBJ2-2, with TRBD1 as a possible D gene (5 bases). The CDR3 extends over 14 amino acids. Germline V gene lookup returns CDR1 SGHRS and CDR2 YFSETQ. The DNA read from the CDR3 is TGCGCCAGCAGCTTAGACTCTGGGGCCAACGTG. Protein: CASSLDSGANV. The CDR3 in full is CASSLDSGANVLFF.